This is a list of T cell receptor beta chains from one sample in a study of blood T cells in healthy people across ages. From the 5' RACE reads, TCRdb called clonotypes with MiXCR, one entry per CDR3 protein. This table holds some 1,800,000 distinct CDR3 sequences, roughly two fifths found once. Sequencing used blood. The receptors here all came from a human donor in good health. CDR3s include the opening cysteine and the closing phenylalanine or tryptophan. The D gene is left open where the match is weak. Not all rows give a size; the values are once, few, many and, for expanded clones, a class.

>few|TRBD2|TRBJ2-5|TRBV6-2/TRBV6-3
TGTGCCAGCAGCCAGACACGACTAGCGGGGGAAGAGACCCAGTACTTC
CASSQTRLAGEETQYF
>.|TRBD2|TRBJ2-4|TRBV6-2/TRBV6-3
TGTGCCAGCAGGACGACAAGGAGCGGGGGGCTGAGCATTCGGTACTTC
CASRTTRSGGLSIRYF
>.|.|TRBJ1-1|TRBV20-1
TGCAGTACTAGATGGGGGAACACTGAAGCTTTCTTT
CSTRWGNTEAFF
>few|.|TRBJ1-4|TRBV5-1
TGCGCCAGCAGCTGGTTAGGCGGAGACAATGAAAAACTGTTTTTT
CASSWLGGDNEKLFF
>.|TRBD2|TRBJ2-1|TRBV20-1
TGCAGTACTAGGTCGCTAGCGGGGGAACCCAATGAGCAGTTCTTC
CSTRSLAGEPNEQFF
>.|TRBD2|TRBJ2-2|TRBV19
TGTGCCAGTACCTACGCGGGGGGACATGGGGAGCTGTTTTTT
CASTYAGGHGELFF
>.|.|TRBJ1-5|TRBV7-8
TGTGCCAGCAGCTTAGGTCAGGTGCGGAGACCGTATCAGCCCCAGCATTTT
CASSLGQVRRPYQPQHF
>few|.|TRBJ1-6|TRBV4-2
TGTGCCAGCAGCCGGGGCGGTGGGGAAGGGTCCTATAACTCACCCTTCCACTTT
CASSRGGGEGSYNSPFHF
>.|.|TRBJ2-3|TRBV2
TGTGCCAGCAATCGAGGGGGGGCCCAAGATACGCAGTATTTT
CASNRGGAQDTQYF
>.|TRBD2|TRBJ2-1|TRBV19
TGTGCCAGTAGTACCGGGACTAGCGGCAACAATGAGCAGTTCTTC
CASSTGTSGNNEQFF
>.|.|TRBJ2-6|TRBV25-1
TGTGCCAGCATGGGGACACGCGGGGCCAACGTCCTGACTTTC
CASMGTRGANVLTF
>few|.|TRBJ2-4|TRBV12-3/TRBV12-4
TGTGCCAGCAGTTTTCACAAAAACATTCAGTACTTC
CASSFHKNIQYF
>.|TRBD1|TRBJ1-2|TRBV20-1
TGCAGTACAAACAACAGGGGACTGGTTTTGAGTGGCTACACCTTC
CSTNNRGLVLSGYTF
>few|.|TRBJ1-6|TRBV2
TGTGCCAGCAGTTACGACAGTTATAGCCCTAGCTCCTATAATTCACCCCTCCACTTT
CASSYDSYSPSSYNSPLHF
>.|.|TRBJ1-1|TRBV4-3
TGCGCCAGCAGCCGCGGGGGACTCTGGACGGAGGGGGACACTGAAGCTTTCTTT
CASSRGGLWTEGDTEAFF
>.|.|TRBJ1-5|TRBV7-2
TGTGCCAGCAGCTTAAGGTCGGGGGCCAGGCAGCCCCAGCATTTT
CASSLRSGARQPQHF
>.|.|TRBJ1-6|TRBV28
TGTGCCAGCAGAATCCAGACAGGAGGGAATTCACCCCGCCACTTT
CASRIQTGGNSPRHF
>.|TRBD2|TRBJ2-5|TRBV29-1
TGCAGCGCACTACTAGCGGGAACGGAGACCCAGTACTTC
CSALLAGTETQYF
>.|.|TRBJ1-1|TRBV5-1
TGCGCCAGCAGCCAAACACAAGTTATGAACACTGAAGCTTTCTTT
CASSQTQVMNTEAFF
>.|.|TRBJ2-7|TRBV12-3/TRBV12-4
TGTGCCAGCAGACTGGATTTGGCCTACGAGCAGTACTTC
CASRLDLAYEQYF
>few|.|TRBJ2-7|TRBV20-1
TGCAGTGCTAGTGGATGGCAGGGGGGGTACGAGCAGTACTTC
CSASGWQGGYEQYF
>few|TRBD1|TRBJ2-5|TRBV6-2/TRBV6-3
TGTGCCAGCAGTCCCCCCGGGACAGAAGTGGGAGAGACCCAGTACTTC
CASSPPGTEVGETQYF
>.|.|TRBJ2-1|TRBV7-3
TGTGCCAGCAGCTTTAATGCCCCTGGTTCCCTAGGAGGCAATGAGCAGTTCTTC
CASSFNAPGSLGGNEQFF
>.|.|TRBJ2-2|TRBV10-3
TGTGCCATCAGTGAGGACACCGGGGAGCTGTTTTTT
CAISEDTGELFF
>.|.|TRBJ2-5|TRBV29-1
TGCAGCGTTATGGACATGACAGGTCAAGAGACCCAGTACTTC
CSVMDMTGQETQYF
>many|.|TRBJ2-1|TRBV29-1
TGCAGCGGCGGGACAAGCAATGAGCAGTTCTTC
CSGGTSNEQFF
>few|.|TRBJ2-6|TRBV25-1
TGTGCCAGCTCTCGGGACCTGAGCTCTGGGGCCAACGTCCTGACTTTC
CASSRDLSSGANVLTF
>once|.|TRBJ2-1|TRBV3-1
TGTGCCAGCAGCCAAGCGCTCCCCTACAATGAGCAGTTCTTC
CASSQALPYNEQFF
>.|TRBD1|TRBJ2-4|TRBV20-1
TGCAGTGCTCACGACAGGGTGGGCATTCAGTACTTC
CSAHDRVGIQYF
>few|.|TRBJ2-5|TRBV20-1
TGCAGTGCTAGTTCCGGGGCAGAGACCCAGTACTTC
CSASSGAETQYF
>.|.|TRBJ1-1|TRBV29-1
TGCAGCGTTGACCCTTCGGGGGCGAACACTGAAGCTTTCTTT
CSVDPSGANTEAFF
>few|TRBD1|TRBJ1-2|TRBV6-2/TRBV6-3
TGTGCCAGCAAATCGACAGGGGAAGGCTACACCTTC
CASKSTGEGYTF
>few|.|TRBJ1-2|TRBV18
TGTGCCAGCTCACCAATCGGAGAAGTGGACTATGGCTACACCTTC
CASSPIGEVDYGYTF
>many|.|TRBJ2-6|TRBV3-1
TGTGCCAGCAGCCAAGATATCTCTGGGGCCAACGTCCTGACTTTC
CASSQDISGANVLTF
>few|.|TRBJ2-7|TRBV7-2
TGTGCCAGCAGCTTAGTCGCAGGGTTGGCTGAGCAGTACTTC
CASSLVAGLAEQYF
>.|.|TRBJ2-7|TRBV6-6
TGTGCCAGCAGTTACTCAGTCGACAGAGGCGACGAGCAGTACTTC
CASSYSVDRGDEQYF
>.|.|TRBJ2-7|TRBV7-2
TGTGCCAGCAGCCTAGACAGGTACACCTACGAGCAGTACTTC
CASSLDRYTYEQYF
>.|.|TRBJ2-6|TRBV14
TGTGCCAGCAGCCAATGGGGCTCTGGGGCCAACGTCCTGACTTTC
CASSQWGSGANVLTF
>.|TRBD1|TRBJ1-1|TRBV29-1
TGCAGCGTTGGATACCCTGGGACAGGGAGAGCTTTCTTT
CSVGYPGTGRAFF
>few|.|TRBJ1-2|TRBV20-1
TGCAGTGCTAGTGGTCAGGCTCGAAAAGGCTACACCTTC
CSASGQARKGYTF
>.|.|TRBJ2-4|TRBV5-1
TGCGCCAGCAGCCCTATCGCAGGAGGGGTAGGAAACATTCAGTACTTC
CASSPIAGGVGNIQYF
>few|TRBD2|TRBJ2-1|TRBV18
TGTGCCAGCTCGAGGACTAGCGGGGCGGATGAGCAGTTCTTC
CASSRTSGADEQFF
>few|.|TRBJ1-6|TRBV7-3
TGTGCCAGTAGCTTGCTAGGAGGTTCACCCCTCCACTTT
CASSLLGGSPLHF
>few|TRBD1|TRBJ2-1|TRBV12-3/TRBV12-4
TGTGCCAGCAGTTTTAAGGGACAGGAGACCTACAATGAGCAGTTCTTC
CASSFKGQETYNEQFF
>.|.|TRBJ1-2|TRBV29-1
TGCAGCGTTGAAGATCCACGGGGGGCGAGGCACGGCTACACCTTC
CSVEDPRGARHGYTF
>.|TRBD1|TRBJ1-3|TRBV7-2
TGTGCCAGCAGCTTTTTAGGGGGCAAAAATTCTGGAAACACCATATATTTT
CASSFLGGKNSGNTIYF
>few|.|TRBJ1-4|TRBV3-1
TGTGCCAGCACGGGACCCCGGGGTGAAAAACTGTTTTTT
CASTGPRGEKLFF
>few|.|TRBJ2-3|TRBV7-6
TGTGCCAGCAGCTCCGAGGGGTTAAGCACAGATACGCAGTATTTT
CASSSEGLSTDTQYF
>.|.|TRBJ2-1|TRBV7-6
TGTGCCAGTAGCTTAGTCCCCCGCAATGAGCAGTTCTTC
CASSLVPRNEQFF
>.|.|TRBJ2-7|TRBV5-1
TGCGCCAGCAGCTTGGAACAGGCTGCTTACGAGCAGTACTTC
CASSLEQAAYEQYF